This T cell receptor (beta chain) was observed in a study of blood T cell repertoires in COVID-19. Whole-study context: PBMCs, B-cell-depleted T cells, or T cells were the source of the cDNA or gDNA that made up the material.

V lost 2 bases to trimming and J lost 6 bases, with 14 bases between them. Looked up from germline, CDR1 is GTSNPN and CDR2 is SVGIG (reference sequence). The CDR3 has 13 residues. In the original analysis: Researchers report that nucleated cell counts were estimated from reference gene primer amplification. The assay was immunoSEQ multiplex PCR, and TCRdb's table has in-frame clones only and misses some. Clonal size and the V and J genes are those of that table, whereas D and trimming came from the DNA. There are roughly 200,000 clones in the sample; over 70% occur only once, and roughly 30% lies in the top ten. In its sample, this clone was seen a few times.

The sample was peripheral blood. J is TRBJ2-7 and V is TRBV30, with a weak D call TRBD2 (6 bases). The TCR comes from a man in his forties or fifties with acute or convalescent COVID-19. CDR3 coding DNA: TGTGCCTGGAGTTCAGGAGGGTTTAGCGAGCAGTACTTC. Protein product: CAWSSGGFSEQYF.